The T cell receptor beta chain described here comes from a study of somatic mutations in cytotoxic T cells in rheumatoid arthritis. Study as a whole: Sorting by flow gave nearly 100% purity for some V beta antibody-stained T-cell populations, including V beta1+ cells sequenced for TCRB.

This clone was counted a single time. No antigen is known for it. Study results and limitations: Of 65 patients, 8 had a largest CD8+ clone that exceeded 20% of CD8+ cells. Patients with rheumatoid arthritis did not differ significantly from age-matched healthy controls in CD8+ T-cell clonality.

The CDR3 spans 16 residues. Unmatched junction bases numbered 10, after V lost 0 bases and J lost 8 bases. The germline V gene encodes CDR1 SGDLS and CDR2 YYNGEE. Assay: immunoSEQ multiplex PCR; the TCRdb copy retains only in-frame clones and omits some. Of about 4,800 clones in the sample, around nine tenths were seen once. V usage is TRBV9 and J usage is TRBJ2-1; 8 positions agree with TRBD2. The sequence derives from a woman aged 50 to 60 with rheumatoid arthritis. The sequenced material came from CD8+ T cells sorted from blood. The CDR3 DNA is TGTGCCAGCAGCGTAGTGGCGGGGGGTAATTGGGATGAGCAGTTCTTC. Translated: CASSVVAGGNWDEQFF. Based on the CDR3 plus reference TRBV9 and TRBJ2-1, the full variable domain is DSGVTQTPKHLITATGQRVTLRCSPRSGDLSVYWYQQSLDQGLQFLIQYYNGEERAKGNILERFSAQQFPDLHSELNLSSLELGDSALYFCASSVVAGGNWDEQFFGPGTRLTVL.